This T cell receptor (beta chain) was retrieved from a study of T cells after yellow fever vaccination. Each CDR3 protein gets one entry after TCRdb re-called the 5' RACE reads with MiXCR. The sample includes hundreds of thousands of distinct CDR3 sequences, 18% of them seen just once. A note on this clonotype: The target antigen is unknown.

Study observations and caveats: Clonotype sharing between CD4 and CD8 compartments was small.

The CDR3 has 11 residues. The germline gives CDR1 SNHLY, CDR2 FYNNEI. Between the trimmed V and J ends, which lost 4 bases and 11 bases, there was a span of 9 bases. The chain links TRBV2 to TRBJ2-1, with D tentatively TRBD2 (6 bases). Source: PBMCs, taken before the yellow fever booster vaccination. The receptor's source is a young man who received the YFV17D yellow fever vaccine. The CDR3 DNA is TGTGCCAGCAGTGGGGACTTGCAGCAGTTCTTC. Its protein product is CASSGDLQQFF. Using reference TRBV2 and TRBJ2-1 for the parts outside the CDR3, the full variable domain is EPEVTQTPSHQVTQMGQEVILRCVPISNHLYFYWYRQILGQKVEFLVSFYNNEISEKSEIFDDQFSVERPDGSNFTLKIRSTKLEDSAMYFCASSGDLQQFFGPGTRLTVL.